The source of this T cell receptor (beta chain) is a study of shared clonotypes between healthy human individuals. Notes on the study in general: Blood was the only sampled material, and tissue repertoires likely differ.

In the study's own analysis: Because ImmunoSEQ provided only junction sequences with no quality scores, the filtering differed. Generated by immunoSEQ multiplex PCR, the TCRdb table keeps only in-frame clones and is missing some. The DNA gave D and trimming, while V, J and clone size come from that table. The table lists a few hundred thousand clones, around three quarters of them singletons, with 9.5% to 15% in the top ten. This clone has just a few counts. Its antigen remains unidentified. The junction had 1 base not matched to a gene; V was cut back by 0 bases and J by 3 bases. The CDR3 has 14 residues. CDR1 SGHTS and CDR2 YDEGEE come from the germline V gene. Every one of the donors was a Caucasian adult that lived in Nashville, Tennessee. Genomic DNA of unsorted samples came from roughly 90 million PBMCs.

This clonotype was obtained from a woman aged 40 to 50 in good health. Some clones in this sample may be carry-over from other donors' samples. This chain uses TRBV5-8 with TRBJ2-7, with 9 bases fitting TRBD1. Sequencing was performed on PBMCs. CDR3 bases: TGTGCCAGCAGCTTGGGGGGACAGGGCTACGAGCAGTACTTC. The encoded protein is CASSLGGQGYEQYF. Full variable domain (missing parts from reference TRBV5-8 and TRBJ2-7): EAGVTQSPTHLIKTRGQQATLRCSPISGHTSVYWYQQALGLGLQFLLWYDEGEERNRGNFPPRFSGRQFPNYSSELNVNALELEDSALYLCASSLGGQGYEQYFGPGTRLTVT.